This T cell receptor beta chain was sequenced in a study of T cells in localized non-small cell lung cancer. On this clone itself: Antigen specificity is unknown.

Whole-study findings and limits: It was uninvolved adjacent lung that showed the highest T cell clonality, exceeding tumor. Higher blood T cell density tracked longer overall survival. For the top 100 tumor clones, a median approximately 50 also appeared in adjacent lung.

Clones were read by immunoSEQ multiplex PCR, and TCRdb kept only the in-frame ones, dropping some. The sample yields fewer than 20,000 clones, about 91% seen once. This CDR3 comprises 14 residues. Trimming stripped 5 bases from V and 4 bases from J, with 13 bases between. Germline loops: CDR1 SGHRS, CDR2 YFSETQ. The genes are TRBV5-1 and TRBJ2-1; D might be TRBD2 (5 bases). The material sequenced was peripheral blood, taken before any cancer treatment. This receptor was obtained from a female donor at least 60 years old with stage III squamous cell lung carcinoma. The CDR3 sequence is CASRFGLDYNEQFF. The CDR3 DNA sequence: TGCGCCAGCAGATTCGGACTGGATTACAATGAGCAGTTCTTC.